The following is a TCR beta chain sequence with its context. Its antigen is still unknown. CDR3 length: 17 amino acids. The trim removed 4 bases at V and 3 bases at J, leaving 8 bases unmatched. CDR1 SEHNR and CDR2 FQNEAQ come from the germline V gene (reference sequence). A TCRbeta library incorporating unique molecular identifiers was prepared. Using its own MiXCR run on the PCR reads, TCRdb lists one record per CDR3 protein. The table records over 100,000 distinct CDR3 sequences, 10% of them present only once. This entry is derived from a study of T-cell reconstitution after alpha-beta-depleted transplantation in children. General study results and limits: Alpha-beta T cells present about two months after transplant were reported to originate from several hundred expanded graft clones. At day 60, the high TCRbeta diversity found in some patients originated from recipient T cells and thymic progenitors that had survived. Newly produced T cells mostly provided counts and TCRbeta diversity after one year, as hyperexpanded clones declined.

Sequencing used PBMCs, obtained before TCRalphabeta/CD19-depleted stem cell transplant. The sequence was collected from a boy between 2 and 10 years old with acute lymphoblastic leukemia, due to receive a stem cell transplant. This sequence joins TRBV7-9 and TRBJ2-2, with 10 bases that match TRBD1. CDR3 nucleotides: TGTGCCAGCAGCTCAAACCGGGACAGGGGATACACCGGGGAGCTGTTTTTT. The encoded protein is CASSSNRDRGYTGELFF. The variable domain in full, completed from reference TRBV7-9 and TRBJ2-2, reads DTGVSQNPRHKITKRGQNVTFRCDPISEHNRLYWYRQTLGQGPEFLTYFQNEAQLEKSRLLSDRFSAERPKGSFSTLEIQRTEQGDSAMYLCASSSNRDRGYTGELFFGEGSRLTVL.